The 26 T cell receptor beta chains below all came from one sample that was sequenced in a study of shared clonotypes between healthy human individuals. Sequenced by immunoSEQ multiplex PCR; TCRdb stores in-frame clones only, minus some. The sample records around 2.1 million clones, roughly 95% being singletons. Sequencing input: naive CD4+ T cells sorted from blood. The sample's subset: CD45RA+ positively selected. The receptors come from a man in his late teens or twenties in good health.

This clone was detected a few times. The CDR3 sequence: CASTPNQNTEAFF. Written as DNA, the CDR3 is TGCGCCAGCACCCCCAACCAGAACACTGAAGCTTTCTTT. The chain uses TRBV5-1 and TRBJ1-1; D call uncertain. Germline loops: CDR1 SGHRS, CDR2 YFSETQ. CDR3 length: 13 residues. V dropped 6 bases and J dropped 1 base, with 10 bases sitting between them.

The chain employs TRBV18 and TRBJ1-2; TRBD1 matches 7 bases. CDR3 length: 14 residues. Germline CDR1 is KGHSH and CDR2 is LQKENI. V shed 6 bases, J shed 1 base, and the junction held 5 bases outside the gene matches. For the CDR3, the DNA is TGTGCCAGCTCTTCCGGGACAGTTAACTATGGCTACACCTTC. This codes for CASSSGTVNYGYTF.

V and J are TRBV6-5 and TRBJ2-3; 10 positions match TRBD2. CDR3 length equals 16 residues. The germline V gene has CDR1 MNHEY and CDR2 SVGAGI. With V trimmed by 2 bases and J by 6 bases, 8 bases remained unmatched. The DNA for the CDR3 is TGTGCCAGCAGTTACCGAAGCGGGAGGGCCGAGGATACGCAGTATTTT. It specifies CASSYRSGRAEDTQYF.

The CDR3 DNA reads as TGTGCCAGCACCTGGGGGCCCCTCACTGAAGCTTTCTTT. Its protein is CASTWGPLTEAFF. This chain connects TRBV6-5 to TRBJ1-1, with D tentatively TRBD1 (6 bases). V was cut by 7 bases and J by 4 bases, with 13 bases left in between. The CDR3 totals 13 residues. CDR1 MNHEY and CDR2 SVGAGI come from the germline V gene.

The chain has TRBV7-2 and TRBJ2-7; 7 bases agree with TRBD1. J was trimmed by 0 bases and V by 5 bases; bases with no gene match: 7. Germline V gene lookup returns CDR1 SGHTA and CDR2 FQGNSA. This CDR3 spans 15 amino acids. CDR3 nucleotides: TGTGCCAGCAGCACCTCCAGGGGGTACTCCTACGAGCAGTACTTC. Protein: CASSTSRGYSYEQYF.

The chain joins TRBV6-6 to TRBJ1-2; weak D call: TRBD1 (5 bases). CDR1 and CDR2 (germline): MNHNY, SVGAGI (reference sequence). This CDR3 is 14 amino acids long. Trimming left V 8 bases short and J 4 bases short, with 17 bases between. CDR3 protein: CASLAGGSPYGYTF. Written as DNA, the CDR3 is TGTGCCAGCTTGGCGGGGGGGTCTCCCTATGGCTACACCTTC.

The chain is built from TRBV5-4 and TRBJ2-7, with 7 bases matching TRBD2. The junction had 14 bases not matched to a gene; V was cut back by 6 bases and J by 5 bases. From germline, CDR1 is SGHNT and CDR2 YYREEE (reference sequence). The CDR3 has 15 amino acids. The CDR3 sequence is CASTRDWGGANEQYF. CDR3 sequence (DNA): TGTGCCAGCACCAGAGATTGGGGAGGGGCTAACGAGCAGTACTTC.

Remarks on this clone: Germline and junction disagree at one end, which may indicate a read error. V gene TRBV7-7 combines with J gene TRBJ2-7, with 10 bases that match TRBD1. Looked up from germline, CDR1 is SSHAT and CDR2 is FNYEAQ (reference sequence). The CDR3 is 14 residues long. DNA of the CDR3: TGTGCTAGCAGCGAGGGACAGGGGAACTACGAGCAGTACTTC. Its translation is CASSEGQGNYEQYF.

CDR3: CASSLSGLAGANEQFF. In nucleotides, the CDR3 is TGTGCCAGCAGCTTAAGTGGCCTAGCGGGGGCAAATGAGCAGTTCTTC. This chain links TRBV7-9 with TRBJ2-1, with 10 bases that match TRBD2. Germline-derived CDR1 and CDR2 are SEHNR and FQNEAQ (reference sequence). V lost 2 bases and J lost 7; bases outside the gene matches: 8. The CDR3 sequence is 16 residues long.

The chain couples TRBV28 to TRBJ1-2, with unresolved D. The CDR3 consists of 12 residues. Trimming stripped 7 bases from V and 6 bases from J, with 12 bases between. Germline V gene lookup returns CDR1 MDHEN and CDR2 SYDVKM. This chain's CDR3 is CASNVGVHGYTF. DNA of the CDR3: TGTGCCAGCAACGTTGGGGTCCATGGCTACACCTTC.

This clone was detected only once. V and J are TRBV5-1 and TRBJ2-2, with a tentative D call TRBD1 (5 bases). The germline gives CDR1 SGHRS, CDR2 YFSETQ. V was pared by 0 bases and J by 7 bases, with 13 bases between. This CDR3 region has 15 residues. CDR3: CASSLEGIRDGELFF. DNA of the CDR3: TGCGCCAGCAGCTTGGAGGGGATCAGGGACGGGGAGCTGTTTTTT.

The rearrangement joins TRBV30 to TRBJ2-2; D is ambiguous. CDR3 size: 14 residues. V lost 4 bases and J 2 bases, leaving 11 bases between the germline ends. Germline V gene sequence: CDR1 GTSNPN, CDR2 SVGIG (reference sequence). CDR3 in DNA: TGTGCCTGGAATATTCGCAGCAACACCGGGGAGCTGTTTTTT. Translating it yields CAWNIRSNTGELFF.

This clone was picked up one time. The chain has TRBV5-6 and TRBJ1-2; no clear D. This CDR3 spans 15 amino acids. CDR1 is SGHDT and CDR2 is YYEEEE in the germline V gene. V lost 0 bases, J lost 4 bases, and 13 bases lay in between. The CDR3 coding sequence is TGTGCCAGCAGCTTGGGGCCGGACGGAGCCTATGGCTACACCTTC. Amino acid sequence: CASSLGPDGAYGYTF.

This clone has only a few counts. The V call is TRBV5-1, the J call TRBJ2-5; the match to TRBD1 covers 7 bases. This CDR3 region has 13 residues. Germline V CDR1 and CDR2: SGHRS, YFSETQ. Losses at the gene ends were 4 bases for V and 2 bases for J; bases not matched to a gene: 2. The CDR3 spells CASSTGQQETQYF. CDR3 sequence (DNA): TGCGCCAGCAGCACGGGACAGCAAGAGACCCAGTACTTC.

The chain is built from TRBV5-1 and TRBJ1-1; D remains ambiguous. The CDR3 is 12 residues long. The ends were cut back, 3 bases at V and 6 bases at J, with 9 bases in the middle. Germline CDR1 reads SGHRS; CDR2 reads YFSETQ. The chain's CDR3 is CASSSLDAEAFF. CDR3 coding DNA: TGCGCCAGCAGCTCCCTTGACGCTGAAGCTTTCTTT.

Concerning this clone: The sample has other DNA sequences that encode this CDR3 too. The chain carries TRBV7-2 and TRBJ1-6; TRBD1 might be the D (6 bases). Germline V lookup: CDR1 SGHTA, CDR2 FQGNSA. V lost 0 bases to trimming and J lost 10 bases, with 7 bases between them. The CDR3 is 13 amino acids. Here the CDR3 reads CASSLAGGSPLHF. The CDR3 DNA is TGTGCCAGCAGCTTAGCAGGGGGGTCACCCCTCCACTTT.

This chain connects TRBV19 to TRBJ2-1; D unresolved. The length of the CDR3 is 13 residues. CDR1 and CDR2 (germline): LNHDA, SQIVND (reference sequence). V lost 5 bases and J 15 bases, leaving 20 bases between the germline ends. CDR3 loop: CASSPTRTQYPFF. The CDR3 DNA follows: TGTGCCAGTAGTCCGACCCGAACCCAGTATCCGTTCTTC.

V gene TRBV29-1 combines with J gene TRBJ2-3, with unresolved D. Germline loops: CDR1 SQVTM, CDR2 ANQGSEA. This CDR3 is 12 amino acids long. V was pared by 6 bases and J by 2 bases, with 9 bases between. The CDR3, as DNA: TGCAGCGTCATAGAGAACACAGATACGCAGTATTTT. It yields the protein CSVIENTDTQYF.

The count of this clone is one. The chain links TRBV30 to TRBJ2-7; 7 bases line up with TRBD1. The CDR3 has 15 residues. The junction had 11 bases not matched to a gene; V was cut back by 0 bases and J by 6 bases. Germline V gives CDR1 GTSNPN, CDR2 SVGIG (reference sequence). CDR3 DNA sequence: TGTGCCTGGAGTGTAGGACGGGGACAGAGGTCCGAGCAGTACTTC. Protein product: CAWSVGRGQRSEQYF. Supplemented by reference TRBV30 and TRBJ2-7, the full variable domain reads SQTIHQWPATLVQPVGSPLSLECTVEGTSNPNLYWYRQAAGRGLQLLFYSVGIGQISSEVPQNLSASRPQDRQFILSSKKLLLSDSGFYLCAWSVGRGQRSEQYFGPGTRLTVT.

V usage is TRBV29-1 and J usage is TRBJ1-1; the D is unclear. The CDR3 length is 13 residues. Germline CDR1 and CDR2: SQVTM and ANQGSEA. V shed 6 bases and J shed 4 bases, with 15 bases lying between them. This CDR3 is CSVRWEGFTEAFF. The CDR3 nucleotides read TGCAGCGTCCGCTGGGAGGGTTTCACTGAAGCTTTCTTT.

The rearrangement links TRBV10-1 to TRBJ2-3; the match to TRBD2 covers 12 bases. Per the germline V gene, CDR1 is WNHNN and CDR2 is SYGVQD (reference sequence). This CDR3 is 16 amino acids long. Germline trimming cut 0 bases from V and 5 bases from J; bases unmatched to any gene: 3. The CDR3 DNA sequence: TGCGCCAGCAGTGAGTCTCTAGCGGGAGGGGAAGATACGCAGTATTTT. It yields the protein CASSESLAGGEDTQYF.

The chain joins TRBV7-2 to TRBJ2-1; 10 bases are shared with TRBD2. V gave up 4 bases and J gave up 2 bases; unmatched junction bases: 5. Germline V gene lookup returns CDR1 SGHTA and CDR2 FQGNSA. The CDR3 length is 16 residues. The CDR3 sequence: CASSSQAGGTYNEQFF. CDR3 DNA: TGTGCCAGCAGCTCCCAAGCGGGAGGGACCTACAATGAGCAGTTCTTC.

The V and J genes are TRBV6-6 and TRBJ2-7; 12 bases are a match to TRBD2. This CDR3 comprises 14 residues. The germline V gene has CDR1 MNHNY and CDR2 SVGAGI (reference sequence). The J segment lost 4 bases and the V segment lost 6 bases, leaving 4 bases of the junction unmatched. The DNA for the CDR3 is TGTGCCAGCAGCGGACTAGCGGGGAATTACGAGCAGTACTTC. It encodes CASSGLAGNYEQYF.

The CDR3: CAWSVKQGHYGYTF. CDR3 DNA sequence: TGTGCCTGGAGTGTTAAACAGGGCCACTATGGCTACACCTTC. J is TRBJ1-2 and V is TRBV30; TRBD1 is a possible D gene (6 bases). The CDR3 extends over 14 amino acids. Germline assignment: CDR1 GTSNPN and CDR2 SVGIG (reference sequence). Between the trimmed V and J ends, which lost 0 bases and 3 bases, there was a span of 11 bases.

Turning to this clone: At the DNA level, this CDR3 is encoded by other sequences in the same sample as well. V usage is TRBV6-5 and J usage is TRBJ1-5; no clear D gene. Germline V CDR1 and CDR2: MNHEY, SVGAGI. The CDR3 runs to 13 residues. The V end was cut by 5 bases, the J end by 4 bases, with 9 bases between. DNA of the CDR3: TGTGCCAGCAGTCGGGGAAGGAATCAGCCCCAGCATTTT. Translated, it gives CASSRGRNQPQHF.

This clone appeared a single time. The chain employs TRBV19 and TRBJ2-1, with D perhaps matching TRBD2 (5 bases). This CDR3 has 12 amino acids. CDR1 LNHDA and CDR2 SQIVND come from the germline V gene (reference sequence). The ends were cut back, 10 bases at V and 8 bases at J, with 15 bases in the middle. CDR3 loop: CAIGRGLDEQFF. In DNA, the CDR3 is TGTGCCATCGGGCGAGGGCTAGATGAGCAGTTCTTC.